This T cell receptor (beta chain) was sequenced for a study of OX40 agonist ivuxolimab in advanced cancers. Across the study: Participants averaged roughly 60 years of age (range about 23 to 80) and were 82.7% male. Study-wide points: Among the nonresponders, some also had low normalized T-cell clonal expansion.

Assay: immunoSEQ multiplex PCR; the TCRdb copy retains only in-frame clones and omits some. The sample contains tens of thousands of clones, 94% of which appear only once. As for this clone: The antigen is unknown.

CDR3 length equals 16 residues. Deletions cut 0 bases from V and 6 bases from J, with 18 bases between. The V gene's germline CDR1 is SGDLS and CDR2 YYNGEE. This specimen consisted of CD4+ or CD8+ T cells sorted from blood, obtained in a trial of the OX40 agonist ivuxolimab. The origin of this receptor is an adult with an advanced solid tumor such as melanoma, head and neck, liver or kidney cancer. The rearrangement joins TRBV9 to TRBJ1-1; no definite D call. CDR3 residues: CASSVVGVVSNAEAFF. The CDR3 DNA reads as TGTGCCAGCAGCGTAGTAGGTGTAGTCTCAAACGCTGAAGCTTTCTTT.